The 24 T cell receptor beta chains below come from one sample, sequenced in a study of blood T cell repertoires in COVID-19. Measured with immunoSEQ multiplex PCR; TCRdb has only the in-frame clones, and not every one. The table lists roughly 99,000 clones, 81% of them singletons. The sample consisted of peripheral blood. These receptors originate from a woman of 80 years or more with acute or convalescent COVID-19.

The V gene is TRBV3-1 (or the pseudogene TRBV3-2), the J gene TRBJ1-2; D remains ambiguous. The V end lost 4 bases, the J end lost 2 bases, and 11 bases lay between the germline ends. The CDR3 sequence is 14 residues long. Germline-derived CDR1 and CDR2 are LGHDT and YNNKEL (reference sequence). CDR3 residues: CASSPPQINYGYTF. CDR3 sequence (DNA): TGTGCCAGCAGCCCCCCACAGATAAACTATGGCTACACCTTC.

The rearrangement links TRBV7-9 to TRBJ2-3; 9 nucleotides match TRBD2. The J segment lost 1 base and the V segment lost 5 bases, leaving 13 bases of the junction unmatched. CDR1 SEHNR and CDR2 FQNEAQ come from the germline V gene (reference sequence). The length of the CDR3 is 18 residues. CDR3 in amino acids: CASSPSGGSRIRTDTQYF. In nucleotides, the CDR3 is TGTGCCAGCAGCCCCAGCGGGGGGTCCCGTATTCGCACAGATACGCAGTATTTT.

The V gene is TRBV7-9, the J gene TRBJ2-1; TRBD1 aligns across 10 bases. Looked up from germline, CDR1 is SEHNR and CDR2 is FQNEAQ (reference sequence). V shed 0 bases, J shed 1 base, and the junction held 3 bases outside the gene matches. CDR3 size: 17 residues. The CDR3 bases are TGTGCCAGCAGCTTAGCGAGGGGACAGGGGTCCTACAATGAGCAGTTCTTC. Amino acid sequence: CASSLARGQGSYNEQFF. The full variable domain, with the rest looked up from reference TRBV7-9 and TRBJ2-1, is DTGVSQNPRHKITKRGQNVTFRCDPISEHNRLYWYRQTLGQGPEFLTYFQNEAQLEKSRLLSDRFSAERPKGSFSTLEIQRTEQGDSAMYLCASSLARGQGSYNEQFFGPGTRLTVL.

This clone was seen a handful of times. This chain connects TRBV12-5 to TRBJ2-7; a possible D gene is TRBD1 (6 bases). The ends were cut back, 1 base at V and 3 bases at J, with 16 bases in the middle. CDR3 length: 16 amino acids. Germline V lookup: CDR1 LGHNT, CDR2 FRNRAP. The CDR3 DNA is TGTGCTAGTGGTTTGGGGACCCTGGACAGATTCTACGAGCAGTACTTC. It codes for CASGLGTLDRFYEQYF.

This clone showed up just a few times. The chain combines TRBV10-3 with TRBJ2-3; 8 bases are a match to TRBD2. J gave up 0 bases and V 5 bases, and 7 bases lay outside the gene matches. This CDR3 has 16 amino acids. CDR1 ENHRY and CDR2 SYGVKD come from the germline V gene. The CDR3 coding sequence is TGTGCCATCAGTTCCGGGACTAGAATCAGCACAGATACGCAGTATTTT. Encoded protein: CAISSGTRISTDTQYF.

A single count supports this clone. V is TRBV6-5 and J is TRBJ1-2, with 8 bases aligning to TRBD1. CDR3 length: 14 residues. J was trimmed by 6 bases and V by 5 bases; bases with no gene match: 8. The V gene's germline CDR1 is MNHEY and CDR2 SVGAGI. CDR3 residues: CASSSTGTGDGYTF. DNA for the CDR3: TGTGCCAGCAGTAGTACCGGGACAGGCGATGGCTACACCTTC.

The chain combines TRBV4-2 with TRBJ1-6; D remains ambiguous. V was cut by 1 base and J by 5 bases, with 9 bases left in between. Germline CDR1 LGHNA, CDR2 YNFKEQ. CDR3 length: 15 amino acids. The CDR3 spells CASSQGVGNNSPLHF. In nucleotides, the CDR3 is TGTGCCAGCAGCCAAGGCGTCGGGAATAATTCACCCCTCCACTTT.

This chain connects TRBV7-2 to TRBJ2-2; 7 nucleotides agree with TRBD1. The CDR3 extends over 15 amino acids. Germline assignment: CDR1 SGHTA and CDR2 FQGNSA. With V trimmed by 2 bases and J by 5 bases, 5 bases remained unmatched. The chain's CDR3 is CASSLRQGQTGELFF. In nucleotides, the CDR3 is TGTGCCAGCAGCTTACGACAGGGTCAAACCGGGGAGCTGTTTTTT.

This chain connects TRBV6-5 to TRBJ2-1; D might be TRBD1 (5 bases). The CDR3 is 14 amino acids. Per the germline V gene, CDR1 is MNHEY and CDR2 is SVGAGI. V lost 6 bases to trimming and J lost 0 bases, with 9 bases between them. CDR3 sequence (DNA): TGTGCCAGCAGGGGGCCTATCTCCTACAATGAGCAGTTCTTC. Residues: CASRGPISYNEQFF.

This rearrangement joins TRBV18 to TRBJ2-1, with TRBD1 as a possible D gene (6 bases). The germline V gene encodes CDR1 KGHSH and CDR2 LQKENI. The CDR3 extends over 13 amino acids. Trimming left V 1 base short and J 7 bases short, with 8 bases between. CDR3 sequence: CASSPQGGNEQFF. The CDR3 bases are TGTGCCAGCTCACCACAAGGGGGAAATGAGCAGTTCTTC.

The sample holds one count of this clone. The CDR3 sequence: CASSLAAGGSFNYGYTF. CDR3 bases: TGTGCCAGCAGCTTAGCGGCAGGGGGGAGCTTTAACTATGGCTACACCTTC. The V gene is TRBV7-2, the J gene TRBJ1-2; 7 bases align to TRBD1. The CDR3 length is 17 residues. Looked up from germline, CDR1 is SGHTA and CDR2 is FQGNSA. J was trimmed by 1 base and V by 0 bases; bases with no gene match: 8.

Here the CDR3 reads CASSMKGVYNEQFF. The CDR3, as DNA: TGTGCCAGTAGTATGAAAGGGGTCTACAATGAGCAGTTCTTC. V gene TRBV19 combines with J gene TRBJ2-1, with D maybe TRBD1 (5 bases). Trimming removed 3 bases at V and 3 bases at J, with 9 bases between. CDR1 and CDR2 (germline): LNHDA, SQIVND (reference sequence). The length of the CDR3 is 14 residues. Full variable domain (outside the CDR3, taken from reference TRBV19 and TRBJ2-1): DGGITQSPKYLFRKEGQNVTLSCEQNLNHDAMYWYRQDPGQGLRLIYYSQIVNDFQKGDIAEGYSVSREKKESFPLTVTSAQKNPTAFYLCASSMKGVYNEQFFGPGTRLTVL.

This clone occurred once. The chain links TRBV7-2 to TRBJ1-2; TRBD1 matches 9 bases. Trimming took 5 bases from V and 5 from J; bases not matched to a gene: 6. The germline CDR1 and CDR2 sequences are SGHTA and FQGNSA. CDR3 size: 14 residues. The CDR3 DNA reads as TGTGCCAGCAGCCCCCGACAGGGGGGGTATGGCTACACCTTC. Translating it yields CASSPRQGGYGYTF.

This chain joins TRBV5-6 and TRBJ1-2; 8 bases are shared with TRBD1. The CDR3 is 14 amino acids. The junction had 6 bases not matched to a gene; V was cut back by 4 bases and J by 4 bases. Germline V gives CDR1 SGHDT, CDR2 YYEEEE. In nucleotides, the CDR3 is TGTGCCAGCAGCCCCGGGGACAGGAGCTATGGCTACACCTTC. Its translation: CASSPGDRSYGYTF.

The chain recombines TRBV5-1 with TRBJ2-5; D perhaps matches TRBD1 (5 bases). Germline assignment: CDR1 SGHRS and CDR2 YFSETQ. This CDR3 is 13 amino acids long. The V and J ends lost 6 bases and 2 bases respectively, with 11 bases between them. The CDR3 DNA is TGCGCCAGCAAACGGACACAACAAGAGACCCAGTACTTC. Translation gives CASKRTQQETQYF.

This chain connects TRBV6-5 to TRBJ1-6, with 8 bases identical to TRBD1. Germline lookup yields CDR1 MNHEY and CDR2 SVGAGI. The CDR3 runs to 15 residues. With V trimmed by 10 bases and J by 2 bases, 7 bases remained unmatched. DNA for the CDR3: TGTGCCACTTCGACAGGGGCTGCCTATAATTCACCCCTCCACTTT. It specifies CATSTGAAYNSPLHF.

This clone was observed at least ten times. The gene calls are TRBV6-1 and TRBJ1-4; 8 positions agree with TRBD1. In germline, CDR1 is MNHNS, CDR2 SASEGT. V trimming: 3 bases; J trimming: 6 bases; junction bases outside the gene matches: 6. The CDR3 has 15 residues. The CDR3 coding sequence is TGTGCCAGCAGTGACCAGGGGGCAGGCGATGAAAAACTGTTTTTT. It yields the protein CASSDQGAGDEKLFF.

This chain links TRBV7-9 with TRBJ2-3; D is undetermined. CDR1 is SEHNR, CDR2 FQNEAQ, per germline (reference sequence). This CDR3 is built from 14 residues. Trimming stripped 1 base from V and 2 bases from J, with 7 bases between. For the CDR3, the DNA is TGTGCCAGCAGCTTAGAATCTTCCACAGATACGCAGTATTTT. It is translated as CASSLESSTDTQYF.

In nucleotides, the CDR3 is TGCGCCAGCAGCGGCGGACAGGGGGCGGATGGCTACACCTTC. Translation gives CASSGGQGADGYTF. The V and J genes are TRBV5-1 and TRBJ1-2, with 11 positions matching TRBD1. J lost 6 bases, V lost 4 bases, and 5 bases had no gene match. Per the germline V gene, CDR1 is SGHRS and CDR2 is YFSETQ. CDR3 length equals 14 residues.

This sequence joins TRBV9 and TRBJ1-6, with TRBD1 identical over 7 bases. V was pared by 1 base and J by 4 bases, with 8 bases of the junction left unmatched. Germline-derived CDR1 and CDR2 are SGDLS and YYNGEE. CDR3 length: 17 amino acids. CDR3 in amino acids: CASSVTQGENYNSPLHF. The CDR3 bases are TGTGCCAGCAGCGTAACGCAGGGGGAAAATTATAATTCACCCCTCCACTTT.

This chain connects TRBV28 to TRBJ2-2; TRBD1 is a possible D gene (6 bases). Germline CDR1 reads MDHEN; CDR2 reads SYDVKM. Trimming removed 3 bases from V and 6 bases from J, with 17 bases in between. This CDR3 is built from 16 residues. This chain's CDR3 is CASSFPGRGLAGELFF. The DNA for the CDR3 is TGTGCCAGCAGTTTTCCGGGCAGGGGATTGGCCGGGGAGCTGTTTTTT. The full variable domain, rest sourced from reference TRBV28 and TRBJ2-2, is DVKVTQSSRYLVKRTGEKVFLECVQDMDHENMFWYRQDPGLGLRLIYFSYDVKMKEKGDIPEGYSVSREKKERFSLILESASTNQTSMYLCASSFPGRGLAGELFFGEGSRLTVL.

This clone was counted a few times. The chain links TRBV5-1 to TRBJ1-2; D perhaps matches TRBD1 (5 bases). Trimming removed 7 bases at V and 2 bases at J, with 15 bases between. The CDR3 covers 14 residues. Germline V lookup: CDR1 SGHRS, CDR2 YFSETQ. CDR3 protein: CASVTSPGNYGYTF. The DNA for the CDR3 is TGCGCCAGCGTTACTTCTCCAGGGAACTATGGCTACACCTTC.

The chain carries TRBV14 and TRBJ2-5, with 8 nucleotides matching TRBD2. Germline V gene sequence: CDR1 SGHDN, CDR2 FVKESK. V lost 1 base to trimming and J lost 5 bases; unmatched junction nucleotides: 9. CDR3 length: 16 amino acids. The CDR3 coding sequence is TGTGCCAGCAGCCAAGGCGGGGGGCGCCAGGGGGAGACCCAGTACTTC. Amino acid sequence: CASSQGGGRQGETQYF. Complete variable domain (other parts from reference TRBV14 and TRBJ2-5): EAGVTQFPSHSVIEKGQTVTLRCDPISGHDNLYWYRRVMGKEIKFLLHFVKESKQDESGMPNNRFLAERTGGTYSTLKVQPAELEDSGVYFCASSQGGGRQGETQYFGPGTRLLVL.

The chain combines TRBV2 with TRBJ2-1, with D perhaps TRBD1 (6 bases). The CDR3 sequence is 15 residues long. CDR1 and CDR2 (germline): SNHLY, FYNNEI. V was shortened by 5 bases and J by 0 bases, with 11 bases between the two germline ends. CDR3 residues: CASSPQGSSYNEQFF. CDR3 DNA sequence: TGTGCCAGCAGTCCCCAGGGGAGCTCCTACAATGAGCAGTTCTTC.